Below are 27 T cell receptor beta chains sequenced from a single sample in a study of blood T cell repertoires in COVID-19. TCRdb keeps only in-frame clones here, not all; method: immunoSEQ multiplex PCR. The repertoire has fewer than 350,000 clones, 80% to 90% of them found once; the top ten carry roughly 4%. The sequenced sample was PBMCs or T cells enriched from blood (not recorded which). Receptors originate from a woman aged 35 to 49 with acute COVID-19.

This clone was observed once. The chain links TRBV7-2 to TRBJ2-5; D is perhaps TRBD2 (5 bases). CDR3 length: 14 residues. Germline values: CDR1 SGHTA, CDR2 FQGNSA. V was pared by 1 base and J by 5 bases, with 11 bases between. The CDR3: CASSLGSKRETQYF. CDR3 in DNA: TGTGCCAGCAGCTTAGGGAGCAAGCGGGAGACCCAGTACTTC. The entire variable domain, with the rest obtained from reference TRBV7-2 and TRBJ2-5, is as follows: GAGVSQSPSNKVTEKGKDVELRCDPISGHTALYWYRQSLGQGLEFLIYFQGNSAPDKSGLPSDRFSAERTGGSVSTLTIQRTQQEDSAVYLCASSLGSKRETQYFGPGTRLLVL.

The J gene is TRBJ1-2, the V gene TRBV6-5, with 7 bases fitting TRBD1. Germline V lookup: CDR1 MNHEY, CDR2 SVGAGI. V lost 5 bases to trimming and J lost 8 bases; unmatched junction nucleotides: 8. The CDR3 covers 13 residues. CDR3 nucleotide sequence: TGTGCCAGCAGTCCGACAGGGAGTGGGGGCTACACCTTC. Its translation is CASSPTGSGGYTF.

The rearrangement joins TRBV14 to TRBJ1-2; 9 nucleotides agree with TRBD1. The length of the CDR3 is 15 residues. Germline V lookup: CDR1 SGHDN, CDR2 FVKESK. Trimming removed 5 bases from V and 8 bases from J; junction bases left unmatched: 12. The CDR3 DNA sequence: TGTGCCAGCAGCTCCCGGACAGGGGCGACCCGCGGCTACACCTTC. It specifies CASSSRTGATRGYTF. The full variable domain, in which reference TRBV14 and TRBJ1-2 provide the parts outside the CDR3, is EAGVTQFPSHSVIEKGQTVTLRCDPISGHDNLYWYRRVMGKEIKFLLHFVKESKQDESGMPNNRFLAERTGGTYSTLKVQPAELEDSGVYFCASSSRTGATRGYTFGSGTRLTVV.

The chain couples TRBV9 to TRBJ2-1, with TRBD2 as a possible D gene (5 bases). Germline CDR1 is SGDLS and CDR2 is YYNGEE. V was trimmed by 6 bases and J by 4 bases, leaving 14 bases between them. The CDR3 has 14 amino acids. CDR3 coding DNA: TGTGCCAGCACCCCGGGGTCCAGGTACAATGAGCAGTTCTTC. This encodes CASTPGSRYNEQFF.

The chain combines TRBV19 with TRBJ1-5; D ambiguous. CDR3 size: 14 residues. CDR1 and CDR2 from the germline V gene are LNHDA and SQIVND (reference sequence). V lost 9 bases and J lost 5, with 17 bases in between. CDR3: CARQWWSRDQPQHF. The DNA for the CDR3 is TGTGCCAGGCAGTGGTGGTCGCGGGATCAGCCCCAGCATTTT. The full variable domain, completed using reference TRBV19 and TRBJ1-5, is DGGITQSPKYLFRKEGQNVTLSCEQNLNHDAMYWYRQDPGQGLRLIYYSQIVNDFQKGDIAEGYSVSREKKESFPLTVTSAQKNPTAFYLCARQWWSRDQPQHFGDGTRLSIL.

Regarding this clone: This sample includes further DNA sequences coding for the same CDR3. The rearrangement links TRBV19 to TRBJ1-1; 8 bases map to TRBD1. Germline V CDR1 and CDR2: LNHDA, SQIVND (reference sequence). Germline trimming cut 5 bases from V and 3 bases from J; bases unmatched to any gene: 2. The CDR3 extends over 13 amino acids. The CDR3 DNA reads as TGTGCCAGTAGTTCGGACAGGGACACTGAAGCTTTCTTT. Protein product: CASSSDRDTEAFF.

The chain recombines TRBV6-2 or TRBV6-3 with TRBJ1-5, with TRBD1 matching 9 bases. The length of the CDR3 is 14 residues. V shed 6 bases and J 6 bases; nucleotides not matched to a gene: 6. Germline values: CDR1 MNHEY, CDR2 SVGEGT. CDR3: CASSITGGGQPQHF. CDR3 in DNA: TGTGCCAGCAGCATAACAGGGGGCGGTCAGCCCCAGCATTTT.

This chain links TRBV7-2 with TRBJ2-3, with TRBD1 as a possible D gene (5 bases). Germline loops: CDR1 SGHTA, CDR2 FQGNSA. The CDR3 extends over 15 amino acids. The V end was cut by 3 bases, the J end by 6 bases, with 16 bases between. The CDR3 nucleotides are TGTGCCAGCAGCTTTATGGAGACAGTGATGGATACGCAGTATTTT. Translation gives CASSFMETVMDTQYF.

The chain combines TRBV5-4 with TRBJ2-1; 7 bases match TRBD2. Germline V gene lookup returns CDR1 SGHNT and CDR2 YYREEE (reference sequence). Unmatched junction bases numbered 10, after V lost 0 bases and J lost 4 bases. The CDR3 consists of 17 residues. CDR3 protein: CASSLDAARGSYNEQFF. The CDR3 DNA follows: TGTGCCAGCAGCTTGGATGCCGCGCGGGGGTCATACAATGAGCAGTTCTTC. Full variable domain (remainder filled in from reference TRBV5-4 and TRBJ2-1): ETGVTQSPTHLIKTRGQQVTLRCSSQSGHNTVSWYQQALGQGPQFIFQYYREEENGRGNFPPRFSGLQFPNYSSELNVNALELDDSALYLCASSLDAARGSYNEQFFGPGTRLTVL.

A note on this clone: Other DNA variants within this sample encode the same CDR3. The chain recombines TRBV6-2 or TRBV6-3 with TRBJ1-1, with 10 bases matching TRBD1. CDR1 and CDR2 from the germline V gene are MNHEY and SVGEGT. The CDR3 loop spans 14 amino acids. V lost 6 bases, J lost 2 bases, and 3 bases stayed unmatched. The DNA of the CDR3 is TGTGCCAGCAGCCGACAGGGGGCTAACACTGAAGCTTTCTTT. This translates into CASSRQGANTEAFF.

This clone was seen just once. In DNA, the CDR3 is TGTGCCAGCAGCTTATTGACAGAGAATGAAAAACTGTTTTTT. It yields the protein CASSLLTENEKLFF. The chain has TRBV7-2 and TRBJ1-4; a weak D match, TRBD1 (5 bases). Per the germline V gene, CDR1 is SGHTA and CDR2 is FQGNSA. V lost 2 bases to trimming and J lost 5 bases, with 9 bases between them. This CDR3 is 14 amino acids long. Drawing the rest from reference TRBV7-2 and TRBJ1-4, the complete variable domain is GAGVSQSPSNKVTEKGKDVELRCDPISGHTALYWYRQSLGQGLEFLIYFQGNSAPDKSGLPSDRFSAERTGGSVSTLTIQRTQQEDSAVYLCASSLLTENEKLFFGSGTQLSVL.

The V gene is TRBV5-1, the J gene TRBJ2-5; TRBD1 might be the D (5 bases). The CDR3 is made up of 13 amino acids. Germline loops: CDR1 SGHRS, CDR2 YFSETQ. Trimming left V 2 bases short and J 4 bases short, with 9 bases between. The DNA of the CDR3 is TGCGCCAGCAGCTTTAACAGGAGAGAGACCCAGTACTTC. This gives the protein CASSFNRRETQYF.

The chain couples TRBV24-1 to TRBJ1-4; 10 nucleotides agree with TRBD1. The germline V gene encodes CDR1 KGHDR and CDR2 SFDVKD. V was clipped by 4 bases and J by 8 bases; unmatched bases: 3. The CDR3 consists of 14 residues. The DNA of the CDR3 is TGTGCCACCAGTGAGACAGGGGGCGGCGAAAAACTGTTTTTT. Translating it yields CATSETGGGEKLFF.

This clone was seen a handful of times. The CDR3 nucleotides are TGTGCCAGCAGTTACGAGACAGGGACTGGAAACACCATATATTTT. Its protein product is CASSYETGTGNTIYF. The V call is TRBV6-5, the J call TRBJ1-3, with 7 nucleotides matching TRBD1. The V gene end was trimmed by 2 bases and the J gene end by 2 bases; junction bases not matched to a gene: 3. The CDR3 totals 15 residues. Germline assignment: CDR1 MNHEY and CDR2 SVGAGI.

The chain links TRBV27 to TRBJ2-7, with 8 bases lining up with TRBD2. Per germline, CDR1 MNHEY and CDR2 SMNVEV (reference sequence). V was pared by 6 bases and J by 7 bases, with 17 bases of the junction left unmatched. The CDR3 spans 16 residues. In nucleotides, the CDR3 is TGTGCCAGCAGCCGGCAGGGTAGCGGGATTTTGGGTGAGCAGTACTTC. Amino acid sequence: CASSRQGSGILGEQYF.

This clone has just one count. The chain joins TRBV3-1 (or the pseudogene TRBV3-2) to TRBJ1-4; TRBD1 matches at 8 bases. J lost 2 bases, V lost 4 bases, and 6 bases had no gene match. This CDR3 has 16 amino acids. Germline-derived CDR1 and CDR2 are LGHDT and YNNKEL (reference sequence). The CDR3 spells CASSLGTGTTNEKLFF. CDR3 coding DNA: TGTGCCAGCAGCCTAGGGACAGGAACGACTAATGAAAAACTGTTTTTT.

The DNA of the CDR3 is TGTGCCATCACCCCAGGACAGGGCCTCTCTGGGGCCAACGTCCTGACTTTC. Translated, it gives CAITPGQGLSGANVLTF. The V and J genes are TRBV10-3 and TRBJ2-6; the match to TRBD1 covers 8 bases. The CDR3 contains 17 residues. Per germline, CDR1 ENHRY and CDR2 SYGVKD. With V trimmed by 7 bases and J by 0 bases, 8 bases remained unmatched.

The chain uses TRBV3-1 (or the pseudogene TRBV3-2) and TRBJ2-1; 15 bases align to TRBD2. V was clipped by 1 base and J by 9 bases; unmatched bases: 1. There are 15 residues in the CDR3. CDR1 and CDR2 (germline): LGHDT, YNNKEL (reference sequence). CDR3 protein: CASSQGTSGRGEQFF. The CDR3 DNA reads as TGTGCCAGCAGCCAAGGGACTAGCGGGAGGGGTGAGCAGTTCTTC.

The chain carries TRBV4-2 and TRBJ1-6; D gene unclear. V dropped 2 bases and J dropped 9 bases, with 14 bases sitting between them. Germline V gene sequence: CDR1 LGHNA, CDR2 YNFKEQ. This CDR3 spans 15 amino acids. The CDR3 is CASSQLLDSPSPLHF. The DNA of the CDR3 is TGTGCCAGCAGCCAACTCTTAGACTCACCTTCACCCCTCCACTTT.

V is TRBV11-3 and J is TRBJ2-5; 7 bases match TRBD1. The CDR3 runs 15 residues. From germline, CDR1 is SGHNT and CDR2 YENEEA. V lost 3 bases, J lost 4 bases, and 8 bases stayed unmatched. The CDR3 spells CASSFRTGVGETQYF. The CDR3 coding sequence is TGTGCCAGCAGCTTTCGTACAGGGGTAGGAGAGACCCAGTACTTC.

About this clone: Other DNA sequences in this sample translate to the same CDR3. V gene TRBV2 combines with J gene TRBJ1-1; D possibly corresponds to TRBD1 (5 bases). The CDR3 loop spans 14 amino acids. Germline CDR1 and CDR2: SNHLY and FYNNEI. Trimming took off 6 bases at V and 0 bases at J, with 11 bases between the two ends. CDR3 sequence (DNA): TGTGCCAGCAGATATCGACAGCTGAACACTGAAGCTTTCTTT. This sequence encodes CASRYRQLNTEAFF.

The chain links TRBV2 to TRBJ2-3; D possibly corresponds to TRBD1 (5 bases). The CDR3 extends over 12 amino acids. V was trimmed by 5 bases and J by 4 bases, leaving 7 bases between them. Germline CDR1 reads SNHLY; CDR2 reads FYNNEI. The CDR3 bases are TGTGCCAGCAGTTGGGGCGCAGATACGCAGTATTTT. Translating gives CASSWGADTQYF.

The rearrangement uses TRBV28 and TRBJ1-2, with D possibly TRBD1 on 5 matching bases. There are 14 residues in the CDR3. V was clipped by 5 bases and J by 3 bases, with 13 bases between them. CDR1 and CDR2 from the germline V gene are MDHEN and SYDVKM. The CDR3 nucleotides read TGTGCCAGCAGTAGGGCGGGGGGGGACTATGGCTACACCTTC. This translates into CASSRAGGDYGYTF.

The chain employs TRBV7-9 and TRBJ2-3; 9 positions agree with TRBD1. The CDR3 extends over 15 amino acids. The V segment lost 2 bases and the J segment 5 bases; nucleotides outside the gene matches: 5. The germline V gene encodes CDR1 SEHNR and CDR2 FQNEAQ (reference sequence). CDR3 sequence reads: CASSLRTGEEDTQYF. CDR3 DNA: TGTGCCAGCAGCTTACGGACAGGGGAGGAAGATACGCAGTATTTT.

This chain connects TRBV18 to TRBJ1-1, with TRBD1 as a possible D gene (6 bases). V lost 2 bases, J lost 2 bases, and 21 bases lay in between. This CDR3 has 18 amino acids. The germline V gene has CDR1 KGHSH and CDR2 LQKENI. CDR3 sequence: CASSPLLQGMGLNTEAFF. CDR3 sequence (DNA): TGTGCCAGCTCACCATTGTTACAGGGTATGGGTCTCAACACTGAAGCTTTCTTT. Using reference TRBV18 and TRBJ1-1 for the parts outside the CDR3, the full variable domain is NAGVMQNPRHLVRRRGQEARLRCSPMKGHSHVYWYRQLPEEGLKFMVYLQKENIIDESGMPKERFSAEFPKEGPSILRIQQVVRGDSAAYFCASSPLLQGMGLNTEAFFGQGTRLTVV.

The chain combines TRBV7-9 with TRBJ2-1; 11 bases line up with TRBD1. This CDR3 is 18 amino acids long. CDR1 and CDR2 (germline): SEHNR, FQNEAQ (reference sequence). V lost 5 bases, J lost 4 bases, and 13 bases stayed unmatched. The CDR3 coding sequence is TGTGCCAGCAGCCCCCGCCTACGGGACAGGGGGTTATACAATGAGCAGTTCTTC. Its translation: CASSPRLRDRGLYNEQFF.

This chain connects TRBV6-7 to TRBJ1-4; TRBD1 agrees at 9 bases. TRBV6-7 is reported as an ORF; its role is uncertain. V lost 6 bases to trimming and J lost 8 bases; unmatched junction nucleotides: 10. This CDR3 is built from 15 residues. Here the CDR3 DNA reads TGTGCCAGCAGGATACAGGGGGCGCGGGAAGAAAAACTGTTTTTT. Translated: CASRIQGAREEKLFF.